This note documents a single T cell receptor (beta chain) sequence. Its cognate antigen is unknown. The primer mix covered 54 TRBV segments and 13 TRBJ segments. The assay was immunoSEQ multiplex PCR, and TCRdb's table has in-frame clones only and misses some. The table records some 110,000 clones, about 91% of them present only once. The data belong to a study of T cell repertoires and HLA-DP antigens. Across the study: Average DNA input: roughly 0.2 ug for CD137+CD4+ sorts, approximately 1,200 ng pre-culture. General study points: Average cumulative frequency of previously undetected clones was roughly 35% against one allele and about 52% against the other.

CDR1 is MNHNY and CDR2 is SVGAGI in the germline V gene (reference sequence). Trimming removed 6 bases from V and 4 bases from J, with 18 bases in between. This CDR3 comprises 15 residues. The sequencing sample was made of CD4+ T cells from PBMCs. The sequence derives from a woman younger than 30 in good health and CMV-seronegative. This chain links TRBV6-6 with TRBJ1-1; D is undetermined. This CDR3 is CASSNRQPRSTEAFF. CDR3 bases: TGTGCCAGCAGCAACCGACAACCACGGAGCACTGAAGCTTTCTTT.